These 19 T cell receptor beta chains came from one sample sequenced in a study of cytomegalovirus exposure and HLA in healthy donors. Vbeta (60) and Jbeta (13) primers were used in the PCR. The assay was immunoSEQ multiplex PCR, and TCRdb's table has in-frame clones only and misses some. The sample yields tens of thousands of clones, approximately 80% seen once. The material sequenced was PBMCs. Source of these receptors: a young man in good health and CMV-seropositive.

The J gene is TRBJ1-1, the V gene TRBV6-5; 12 bases align to TRBD1. The germline gives CDR1 MNHEY, CDR2 SVGAGI. The CDR3 is made up of 16 amino acids. The V segment lost 0 bases and the J segment 3 bases; nucleotides outside the gene matches: 2. CDR3 sequence: CASSYSGTGGDTEAFF. In DNA form, the CDR3 reads TGTGCCAGCAGTTACTCGGGGACAGGGGGCGACACTGAAGCTTTCTTT.

The genes are TRBV7-2 and TRBJ2-7, with D perhaps TRBD2 (7 bases). Germline assignment: CDR1 SGHTA and CDR2 FQGNSA. V lost 9 bases and J 2 bases, leaving 20 bases between the germline ends. CDR3 length: 15 amino acids. The DNA for the CDR3 is TGTGCCAGTCCCGAGGGGGGGGGATCCCCCTACGAGCAGTACTTC. It translates to CASPEGGGSPYEQYF.

V and J are TRBV6-5 and TRBJ2-7; TRBD2 is a possible D gene (5 bases). The CDR3 is 16 residues long. Germline CDR1 MNHEY, CDR2 SVGAGI. V was cut by 0 bases and J by 5 bases, with 17 bases left in between. The chain's CDR3 is CASSYSLPGNTDEQYF. CDR3 in DNA: TGTGCCAGCAGTTACTCGTTGCCCGGGAATACAGACGAGCAGTACTTC.

DNA of the CDR3: TGTGCCAGCAGCCAAGATGTAGATGGAACCGGGACAGGGAGAGAGGTGGCCCAGTACTTC. Translation: CASSQDVDGTGTGREVAQYF. The chain uses TRBV4-2 and TRBJ2-5; 9 bases match TRBD1. Germline CDR1 LGHNA, CDR2 YNFKEQ. V lost 0 bases to trimming and J lost 9 bases; unmatched junction nucleotides: 23. CDR3 length: 20 amino acids.

In this sample, this clone turned up a few times. The rearrangement joins TRBV30 to TRBJ1-5; unclear D gene. The V gene's germline CDR1 is GTSNPN and CDR2 SVGIG (reference sequence). This CDR3 is 14 amino acids long. Deletions cut 0 bases from V and 8 bases from J, with 14 bases between. The DNA of the CDR3 is TGTGCCTGGAGTGTAAATACGGTTATTGAGCCCCAGCATTTT. Amino acids: CAWSVNTVIEPQHF.

The rearrangement uses TRBV25-1 and TRBJ1-2; 10 bases line up with TRBD1. CDR1 and CDR2 from the germline V gene are MGHDK and SYGVNS. The CDR3 consists of 16 residues. The trim removed 1 base at V and 4 bases at J, leaving 6 bases unmatched. The CDR3 sequence: CASSELGQGVAYGYTF. The CDR3 DNA reads TGTGCCAGCAGTGAATTAGGACAGGGGGTGGCCTATGGCTACACCTTC.

The rearrangement joins TRBV6-1 to TRBJ1-1; D not certain. The V gene lost 10 bases and the J gene lost 3 bases, with 15 bases spanning the gap. CDR3 length: 13 amino acids. The germline V gene has CDR1 MNHNS and CDR2 SASEGT. The CDR3 reads CATSLVGDTEAFF. The CDR3 bases are TGTGCCACAAGTCTTGTCGGGGACACTGAAGCTTTCTTT.

The chain uses TRBV19 and TRBJ2-3; 8 bases align to TRBD2. V shed 5 bases and J 8 bases; nucleotides not matched to a gene: 9. The V gene's germline CDR1 is LNHDA and CDR2 SQIVND (reference sequence). CDR3 size: 14 residues. The CDR3 loop reads CASSYPGLEVTQYF. CDR3 bases: TGTGCCAGTAGTTATCCGGGACTAGAGGTTACGCAGTATTTT.

This chain links TRBV11-2 with TRBJ1-5, with a possible D match to TRBD1 (6 bases). V was pared by 1 base and J by 4 bases, with 8 bases between. Per the germline V gene, CDR1 is SGHAT and CDR2 is FQNNGV. The CDR3 runs to 14 residues. The CDR3 is CASSLGQGNQPQHF. CDR3 coding DNA: TGTGCCAGCAGCTTAGGCCAGGGGAATCAGCCCCAGCATTTT.

The chain joins TRBV30 to TRBJ2-5, with 9 nucleotides matching TRBD2. Germline-derived CDR1 and CDR2 are GTSNPN and SVGIG (reference sequence). The CDR3 is 13 residues long. V dropped 5 bases and J dropped 1; count of bases not matched to a gene: 2. For the CDR3, the DNA is TGTGCCTGGGCGGGACTAGCCCAAGAGACCCAGTACTTC. This gives the protein CAWAGLAQETQYF.

The chain's CDR3 is CASSVNRQRQNTEAFF. The CDR3 region has the DNA TGCGCCAGCTCCGTAAATCGACAGAGACAAAACACTGAAGCTTTCTTT. The rearrangement links TRBV10-1 to TRBJ1-1; the D gene is possibly TRBD1 (5 bases). V gave up 8 bases and J gave up 2 bases, with 21 bases separating them. Germline loops: CDR1 WNHNN, CDR2 SYGVQD (reference sequence). The CDR3 sequence is 16 residues long.

This clone was seen a handful of times. V and J are TRBV7-3 and TRBJ2-3, with 8 bases aligning to TRBD2. Losses at the gene ends were 1 base for V and 4 bases for J; bases not matched to a gene: 1. The CDR3 sequence is 14 residues long. The V gene's germline CDR1 is SGHTA and CDR2 FQGTGA. CDR3 residues: CASSLIGGADTQYF. As DNA, the CDR3 is TGTGCCAGCAGCTTAATCGGGGGGGCAGATACGCAGTATTTT.

The gene calls are TRBV2 and TRBJ2-1; the match to TRBD1 covers 9 bases. Germline V gene data show CDR1 as SNHLY and CDR2 as FYNNEI. V lost 5 bases, J lost 9 bases, and 11 bases stayed unmatched. CDR3 size: 15 residues. CDR3 in DNA: TGTGCCAGCAGTCCCGGACAGGGGCTCATCTCTGAGCAGTTCTTC. This encodes CASSPGQGLISEQFF.

The chain joins TRBV28 to TRBJ1-2; 9 bases align to TRBD1. Germline CDR1 MDHEN, CDR2 SYDVKM. After removal of 4 bases from V and 3 bases from J, the junction contained 6 bases not matched to a gene. This CDR3 contains 15 residues. CDR3 sequence: CASSYRTGVHYGYTF. The CDR3 nucleotides read TGTGCCAGCAGTTACCGGACAGGGGTTCACTATGGCTACACCTTC.

The V call is TRBV6-1, the J call TRBJ2-7; D unclear. The V gene's germline CDR1 is MNHNS and CDR2 SASEGT. Trimming shortened V by 8 bases and J by 3 bases, and 8 bases separated the two germline ends. The CDR3 covers 11 residues. Written as DNA, the CDR3 is TGTGCCAGCCACATAAACTACGAGCAGTACTTC. It is translated as CASHINYEQYF.

CDR3 loop: CASSYYSGGNYEQYF. Here the CDR3 DNA reads TGTGCCAGCAGTTACTATTCTGGCGGGAACTACGAGCAGTACTTC. The chain links TRBV6-5 to TRBJ2-7; weak D call: TRBD2 (6 bases). The CDR3 covers 15 residues. CDR1 and CDR2 from the germline V gene are MNHEY and SVGAGI. Trimming shortened V by 1 base and J by 3 bases, and 13 bases separated the two germline ends.

This chain uses TRBV27 with TRBJ1-2; TRBD1 aligns across 8 bases. The CDR3 extends over 12 amino acids. Germline loops: CDR1 MNHEY, CDR2 SMNVEV (reference sequence). Trimming cost V 4 bases and J 7 bases; bases outside gene matches: 2. The CDR3 nucleotides are TGTGCCAGCAGTTCCGACAGGGGTGGCTACACCTTC. Its protein is CASSSDRGGYTF.

The CDR3 DNA is TGTGCCTGGAGTACCCTAGGGGGCAATGAGCAGTTCTTC. As protein: CAWSTLGGNEQFF. The rearrangement joins TRBV30 to TRBJ2-1; possibly TRBD1 for D (6 bases). There are 13 residues in the CDR3. Trimming pared 2 bases from V and 6 bases from J, leaving 11 bases between. The germline CDR1 and CDR2 sequences are GTSNPN and SVGIG (reference sequence).

The V call is TRBV30, the J call TRBJ1-1; D is possibly TRBD1 (6 bases). The CDR3 is 14 residues long. With 1 base removed from V and 0 bases from J, the gap between germline ends came to 9 bases. In germline, CDR1 is GTSNPN, CDR2 SVGIG (reference sequence). CDR3 loop: CAWSAGTLNTEAFF. DNA for the CDR3: TGTGCCTGGAGTGCCGGGACACTGAACACTGAAGCTTTCTTT.